This T cell receptor (beta chain) was captured in a study of T-cell memory formation after mild COVID-19. Study-level points and caveats: Cross-reactive memory seemingly joined, as some responding clones were found in pre-infection memory. Researchers could not confirm that second-wave clones peaking on day 37 targeted SARS-CoV-2. Contracting CD8+ clones were enriched in EMRA, CD4+ mainly in CM and EM.

V lost 4 bases to trimming and J lost 0 bases, with 1 base between them. The CDR3 length is 11 residues. Looked up from germline, CDR1 is SGHRS and CDR2 is YFSETQ. This clonotype was recorded many times. Antigen: not known. MiXCR, applied by TCRdb to the 5' RACE reads, yields one record per CDR3 protein. Of hundreds of thousands of distinct CDR3 sequences listed, approximately 29% are singletons. V gene TRBV5-1 combines with J gene TRBJ2-5; the D is unclear. The sequenced material came from PBMCs or a T cell subset sorted from them (not recorded which). The clonotype was recovered from an adult woman who had mild COVID-19 (a few samples of this study predate the infection). Cell type and time point are not known. The DNA of the CDR3 is TGCGCCAGCAGCCACCAAGAGACCCAGTACTTC. It encodes CASSHQETQYF.